One and the same sample provided the 7 T cell receptor beta chains below, sequenced in a study of neurological immune-mediated disorders. Each CDR3 protein is one row after TCRdb ran MiXCR on the 5' RACE reads. Counted here are 15,000 to 20,000 distinct CDR3 sequences, around 13% occurring once; the ten biggest clones make up 7.8%. Material for sequencing was CD4+ T cells from blood. All receptors come from an older woman with HTLV-1-associated myelopathy (HAM/TSP).

Judged by abundance, this clonotype is medium-sized. The CDR3 here is CASSWGGNYNEQFF. Written as DNA, the CDR3 is TGCGCCAGCAGCTGGGGGGGGAACTACAATGAGCAGTTCTTC. The V and J genes are TRBV5-1 and TRBJ2-1; 7 bases map to TRBD2. Germline CDR1 SGHRS, CDR2 YFSETQ. This CDR3 region has 14 residues. V shed 3 bases, J shed 3 bases, and the junction held 3 bases outside the gene matches.

The sample holds many counts of this clonotype. The rearrangement links TRBV20-1 to TRBJ2-2, with D possibly being TRBD2 (6 bases). V shed 6 bases and J shed 3 bases, with 8 bases lying between them. The germline V gene has CDR1 DFQATT and CDR2 SNEGSKA (reference sequence). The CDR3 loop spans 12 amino acids. The DNA for the CDR3 is TGCAGTGCGTGGGGGGACACCGGGGAGCTGTTTTTT. It encodes CSAWGDTGELFF.

By share of the sample, this clonotype is medium-sized. V and J are TRBV5-1 and TRBJ1-5; D is possibly TRBD1 (6 bases). The CDR3 runs 13 residues. V was cut by 6 bases and J by 5 bases, with 12 bases left in between. Germline CDR1 and CDR2: SGHRS and YFSETQ. CDR3 sequence (DNA): TGCGCCAGCACCTTCAGGGGCGATCAGCCCCAGCATTTT. It specifies CASTFRGDQPQHF.

Ten or more counts support this clonotype. The chain joins TRBV12-3 or TRBV12-4 to TRBJ2-2; D might be TRBD1 (5 bases). The CDR3 consists of 15 residues. Trimming pared 2 bases from V and 5 bases from J, leaving 12 bases between. The CDR3, as DNA: TGTGCCAGCAGTTTACATCAGGGTGGGACCGGGGAGCTGTTTTTT. Translated, it gives CASSLHQGGTGELFF.

Many counts were recorded for this clonotype. The chain carries TRBV20-1 and TRBJ1-6; 7 bases map to TRBD1. CDR3 length equals 15 residues. Trimming at V came to 0 bases and at J to 8 bases, leaving 7 bases not matched to a gene. CDR1 is DFQATT and CDR2 is SNEGSKA in the germline V gene (reference sequence). The CDR3 region is CSARDRGDSYSPLHF. The CDR3 DNA reads as TGCAGTGCTAGAGATCGCGGGGACAGTTATTCACCCCTCCACTTT.

This clonotype occurred a few times. The gene calls are TRBV6-2 or TRBV6-3 and TRBJ2-2; D possibly corresponds to TRBD2 (5 bases). V lost 6 bases and J lost 6, with 17 bases in between. The CDR3 has 15 amino acids. Germline CDR1 is MNHEY and CDR2 is SVGEGT. In DNA, the CDR3 is TGTGCCAGCAGGATAAGAGGGAACTATGCCGGGGAGCTGTTTTTT. It is translated as CASRIRGNYAGELFF.

This clonotype has a count of ten or more. A much larger clone differs from this one at a single base, so this may be a read error. The chain links TRBV5-1 to TRBJ1-1, with 7 positions matching TRBD1. Germline CDR1 and CDR2: SGHRS and YFSETQ. Trimming cost V 4 bases and J 0 bases; bases outside gene matches: 9. The CDR3 has 16 amino acids. The CDR3 coding sequence is TGCGCCAGCAGCACCCGGGACAGCTCGATGAACACTGAAGCTTTCTTT. Residues: CASSTRDSSMNTEAFF.